This T cell receptor (beta chain) is drawn from a study of blood T cell repertoires in COVID-19. Study at large: Sources were T cells, B-cell-depleted T cells, or PBMCs; the material itself was cDNA or gDNA.

Authors' processing steps: Amplification from reference gene primers served as the basis for estimated nucleated cell counts. The method was immunoSEQ multiplex PCR; TCRdb's version includes in-frame clones alone and lacks a portion of them. V, J and clone size reflect that table, while D and trimming were determined from the DNA. Altogether roughly 40,000 clones are present, over 80% being singletons, with the ten largest covering about 1.2%. Germline CDR1 reads GTSNPN; CDR2 reads SVGIG (reference sequence). This CDR3 is built from 13 residues. V gave up 6 bases and J gave up 0 bases, with 9 bases separating them.

Input material: peripheral blood. V usage is TRBV30 and J usage is TRBJ1-5; unclear D gene. This clonotype was sampled from a woman aged 40 to 55 with acute or convalescent COVID-19. DNA for the CDR3: TGTGCCTGTCAAACTAATAGCAATCAGCCCCAGCATTTT. It yields the protein CACQTNSNQPQHF.